These T cell receptor beta chains were read from a single sample in a study of PD-L1 blockade in urothelial cancer. The protocol was immunoSEQ multiplex PCR, while the TCRdb copy is restricted to in-frame clones and leaves out a portion. This table holds tens of thousands of clones, approximately 85% found once. Sequenced material: PBMCs, taken around atezolizumab (anti-PD-L1) treatment. The receptors derive from a middle-aged man with urothelial cancer. CDR3s include the opening cysteine and the closing phenylalanine or tryptophan. Each record gives: D gene, J gene, clone size, V gene, CDR3 DNA, CDR3 protein. A D gene is named only where the DNA matches it firmly. Only some rows state a clone size, as once, few, many or a class for expanded clones.

>TRBD1|TRBJ1-4|few|TRBV11-2
TGTGCCAGCAGCCCAGGGGGGAGGCCTAATGAAAAACTGTTTTTT
CASSPGGRPNEKLFF
>NA|TRBJ2-2|NA|TRBV2
TGTGCCAGCAGTGAAGGGGCCGGGACTACCGGGGAGCTGTTTTTT
CASSEGAGTTGELFF
>NA|TRBJ2-1|NA|TRBV6-4
TGTGCCAGCAGTGAGGACAGTGGGCCACACAATGAGCAGTTCTTC
CASSEDSGPHNEQFF
>TRBD2|TRBJ2-5|NA|TRBV18
TGTGCCAGCTCACCACCAGCAGGGACTAGCGGTCAAGAGACCCAGTACTTC
CASSPPAGTSGQETQYF
>TRBD2|TRBJ2-3|NA|TRBV2
TGTGCCAGCAGGGGACTAGGAGCAACAGATACGCAGTATTTT
CASRGLGATDTQYF
>NA|TRBJ2-3|NA|TRBV12-1
TGTGCCAGCAGCGAGGGGACTAGCACAGATACGCAGTATTTT
CASSEGTSTDTQYF
>NA|TRBJ2-5|NA|TRBV10-3
TGTGCCATCAGTGAGTCAGGGGCTGAGACCCAGTACTTC
CAISESGAETQYF
>NA|TRBJ2-2|NA|TRBV4-2
TGTGCCAGCAGCCAAGGGGAAGGAGGACGACTACGAAACACCGGGGAGCTGTTTTTT
CASSQGEGGRLRNTGELFF
>NA|TRBJ1-3|NA|TRBV4-1
TGCGCCAGCAGCCAAGAGTGGCAAACGGGAAACACCATATATTTT
CASSQEWQTGNTIYF
>TRBD1|TRBJ2-6|NA|TRBV6-4
TGTGCCAGCAGGAGGGACAGCGTCTCTGGGGCCAACGTCCTGACTTTC
CASRRDSVSGANVLTF
>NA|TRBJ2-1|once|TRBV7-9
TGTGCCAGCAGCTACTCCAGGTTAGATTACAATGAGCAGTTCTTC
CASSYSRLDYNEQFF
>TRBD1|TRBJ2-5|NA|TRBV18
TGTGCCAGCTCACCAATTATCGGGACAGGGGGCCGAGAGACCCAGTACTTC
CASSPIIGTGGRETQYF
>TRBD1|TRBJ2-7|few|TRBV7-7
TGTGCTAGCAGCCACCGGGACAGGGGGGAGCAGTACTTC
CASSHRDRGEQYF
>NA|TRBJ2-7|NA|TRBV18
TGTGCCAGCTCTCCCATGGAGATTAGGAACGAGCAGTACTTC
CASSPMEIRNEQYF
>TRBD1|TRBJ1-2|NA|TRBV5-4
TGTGCCAGCAGCTGGCTGACAGGGGGCGCGGAAGGCTACACCTTC
CASSWLTGGAEGYTF
>NA|TRBJ1-3|NA|TRBV30
TGTGCCTGGAGTGTCTCAGAAGGAAACACCATATATTTT
CAWSVSEGNTIYF
>NA|TRBJ2-7|NA|TRBV19
TGTGCCAGTAGTATAGGGGGACTTTACGAGCAGTACTTC
CASSIGGLYEQYF
>NA|TRBJ2-1|NA|TRBV2
TGTGCCAGCAGCAAAGGACAGAACAATGAGCAGTTCTTC
CASSKGQNNEQFF
>TRBD2|TRBJ2-3|NA|TRBV4-2
TGTGCCAGCAGCCGGGGACTAGCGGGGTGGACAGATACGCAGTATTTT
CASSRGLAGWTDTQYF
>NA|TRBJ2-1|NA|TRBV4-2
TGTGCCAGCAGCCCCCCGCCCGGGTCCAATGAGCAGTTCTTC
CASSPPPGSNEQFF
>NA|TRBJ1-3|NA|TRBV19
TGTGCCAGTAGTATCGCTAAGGGAAACACCATATATTTT
CASSIAKGNTIYF
>TRBD2|TRBJ2-7|NA|TRBV6-1
TGTGCCAGCAGTGATAGGGCTAGCGGGAGTGTATCGGGGCAGTACTTC
CASSDRASGSVSGQYF
>TRBD2|TRBJ2-1|NA|TRBV28
TGTGCCAGCAGTTCCGCAGCGGGAGGGCCAGGTGTCTACAATGAGCAGTTCTTC
CASSSAAGGPGVYNEQFF
>TRBD2|TRBJ2-5|NA|TRBV5-4
TGTGCCAGCAGCTTAGCGGGGGGTGTAGAGACCCAGTACTTC
CASSLAGGVETQYF
>NA|TRBJ2-5|NA|TRBV27
TGTGCCAGCAGTTCCACAGGGCTGGCTCAAGAGACCCAGTACTTC
CASSSTGLAQETQYF
>NA|TRBJ2-1|NA|TRBV5-6
TGTGCCAGCAGCGTAAATGAGCAGTTCTTC
CASSVNEQFF
>NA|TRBJ1-1|NA|TRBV10-1
TGCGCCAGCGAACGTCCGGGACACCCGAACACTGAAGCTTTCTTT
CASERPGHPNTEAFF
>TRBD2|TRBJ2-3|NA|TRBV7-2
TGTGCCAGCAGCGCACGGACTAGCGGGAGCGTGAGGCAGTATTTT
CASSARTSGSVRQYF
>NA|TRBJ1-4|NA|TRBV2
TGTGCCAGCAGTGAAAACAGGAGAGGTGAAAAACTGTTTTTT
CASSENRRGEKLFF
>TRBD2|TRBJ2-4|NA|TRBV19
TGTGCCAGTAGTACGGGACTAGCGGGAGAGGGGAGTGGCGCCAAAAACATTCAGTACTTC
CASSTGLAGEGSGAKNIQYF
>NA|TRBJ2-1|once|TRBV5-1
TGCGCCAGCAGCCCTCGAAACTTGGACAATGAGCAGTTCTTC
CASSPRNLDNEQFF
>TRBD1|TRBJ2-3|once|TRBV5-1
TGCGCCAGCAGCTATATAACAGGGGGCGGCACAGATACGCAGTATTTT
CASSYITGGGTDTQYF
>TRBD1|TRBJ1-3|few|TRBV12-5
TGTGCTAGTGGTGGGGGACAGGGAACTGGAAACACCATATATTTT
CASGGGQGTGNTIYF
>NA|TRBJ2-1|NA|TRBV28
TGTGCCAGCAGTCCCTTCCGTCTAGGGGCGACATACAATGAGCAGTTCTTC
CASSPFRLGATYNEQFF
>TRBD1|TRBJ1-5|NA|TRBV6-5
TGTGCCAGCAGTCAGGACAGGAACAATCAGCCCCAGCATTTT
CASSQDRNNQPQHF
>NA|TRBJ2-7|NA|TRBV29-1
TGCAGCGTCAGCTCGGGGAGCTCCTACGAGCAGTACTTC
CSVSSGSSYEQYF
>TRBD1|TRBJ1-4|few|TRBV15
TGTGCCACCAGCCCTGATGGACAGGCACTTAATGAAAAACTGTTTTTT
CATSPDGQALNEKLFF
>NA|TRBJ2-2|NA|TRBV6-4
TGTGCCACCAAAGTTAGCGGAGGGAACACCGGGGAGCTGTTTTTT
CATKVSGGNTGELFF
>NA|TRBJ1-3|NA|TRBV6-5
TGTGCCAGCAGTCGCTCAGCGTCCGGGGGAAACACCATATATTTT
CASSRSASGGNTIYF
>TRBD1|TRBJ1-6|few|TRBV7-2
TGTGCCAGCAGCTTACAGGGGGGTTCACCCCTCCACTTT
CASSLQGGSPLHF